This note documents a single TCR beta chain sequence. The antigen is unknown. V lost 2 bases and J 1 base, leaving 8 bases between the germline ends. The CDR3 runs to 14 residues. In germline, CDR1 is MNHEY, CDR2 SVGAGI. The sample belongs to a study of memory CD4+ T cells and cytomegalovirus serostatus. Turning to the study itself: Donors were healthy Belgian adults, under 10 CMV seropositive and 20 to 30 seronegative. Study results and limitations: CMV serostatus prediction reached median AUC roughly 0.95, or 0.91 with US-trained model.

This table comes from immunoSEQ multiplex PCR, and its TCRdb copy is limited to in-frame clones, with some not included. The data hold about 53,000 clones, with about 81% observed a single time. Single viable CD3+CD4+CD8-CD45RO+ cells were sorted as the memory CD4+ T cells. Serum IgG to CMV pp150, pp28, p38 and p52 defined serostatus. CD4+ T cells were isolated by positive magnetic selection. The TCR originated in an adult in good health and CMV-seronegative. Sequencing was performed on memory CD4+ T cells from blood. The chain has TRBV6-5 and TRBJ1-1; D remains ambiguous. The CDR3 here is CASSYGKGNTEAFF. The DNA for the CDR3 is TGTGCCAGCAGTTACGGGAAGGGGAACACTGAAGCTTTCTTT.